A single sample is the source of the 20 T cell receptor beta chains below, sequenced in a study of shared clonotypes between healthy human individuals. Using immunoSEQ multiplex PCR, the repertoire was profiled, and TCRdb retains in-frame clones only, with some absent. The repertoire holds some 550,000 clones, with approximately 97% as singletons. The specimen sequenced was naive CD4+ T cells sorted from blood. Noted subset: CD45RA+ positively selected. These TCRs come from a woman aged 25 to 39 in good health.

The chain has TRBV6-5 and TRBJ2-1; D unclear. Germline V gene lookup returns CDR1 MNHEY and CDR2 SVGAGI. The CDR3 consists of 15 residues. The ends were cut back, 7 bases at V and 0 bases at J, with 13 bases in the middle. The CDR3 protein is CASNARRSSYNEQFF. The CDR3 nucleotides are TGTGCCAGCAATGCTCGGCGGTCCTCCTACAATGAGCAGTTCTTC.

V usage is TRBV27 and J usage is TRBJ1-5; D is ambiguous. This CDR3 region has 14 residues. CDR1 MNHEY and CDR2 SMNVEV come from the germline V gene (reference sequence). V was cut by 7 bases and J by 8 bases, with 18 bases left in between. DNA for the CDR3: TGTGCCAGCACCGAAAGGACTGTCCCAGAGCCCCAGCATTTT. Its translation is CASTERTVPEPQHF.

The V and J genes are TRBV10-3 and TRBJ1-1; D unresolved. Looked up from germline, CDR1 is ENHRY and CDR2 is SYGVKD. CDR3 length equals 15 residues. The V and J ends lost 6 bases and 0 bases respectively, with 14 bases between them. The CDR3 bases are TGTGCCATCAGAATGGACGGTCTCATGAACACTGAAGCTTTCTTT. The encoded protein is CAIRMDGLMNTEAFF.

J is TRBJ2-1 and V is TRBV28; D is ambiguous. The CDR3 consists of 14 residues. Germline values: CDR1 MDHEN, CDR2 SYDVKM. The V gene lost 1 base and the J gene lost 6 bases, with 10 bases spanning the gap. The CDR3 nucleotides read TGTGCCAGCAGTTTATTACCCAACTTCAATGAGCAGTTCTTC. This translates into CASSLLPNFNEQFF.

V and J are TRBV29-1 and TRBJ1-1; D is unresolved. Trimming pared 5 bases from V and 3 bases from J, leaving 13 bases between. This CDR3 comprises 13 residues. Germline assignment: CDR1 SQVTM and CDR2 ANQGSEA. The CDR3 region is CSVRNGVDTEAFF. For the CDR3, the DNA is TGCAGCGTTCGGAACGGGGTGGACACTGAAGCTTTCTTT.

This rearrangement joins TRBV10-3 to TRBJ2-7, with 8 bases fitting TRBD1. V shed 0 bases, J shed 4 bases, and the junction held 5 bases outside the gene matches. Germline V CDR1 and CDR2: ENHRY, SYGVKD. The CDR3 totals 15 residues. The chain's CDR3 is CAISESSGGPYEQYF. In nucleotides, the CDR3 is TGTGCCATCAGTGAGTCGTCAGGGGGCCCTTACGAGCAGTACTTC.

V usage is TRBV19 and J usage is TRBJ1-2; possible D gene TRBD1, 6 bases. V lost 4 bases to trimming and J lost 8 bases, with 20 bases between them. The CDR3 is made up of 15 amino acids. CDR1 is LNHDA and CDR2 is SQIVND in the germline V gene (reference sequence). The CDR3, as DNA: TGTGCCAGTAGTAGCCCGGGGGGCAGAATCGGAGGCTACACCTTC. Protein sequence: CASSSPGGRIGGYTF. Filled out from reference TRBV19 and TRBJ1-2, the complete variable domain reads DGGITQSPKYLFRKEGQNVTLSCEQNLNHDAMYWYRQDPGQGLRLIYYSQIVNDFQKGDIAEGYSVSREKKESFPLTVTSAQKNPTAFYLCASSSPGGRIGGYTFGSGTRLTVV.

This rearrangement joins TRBV5-1 to TRBJ1-5, with D uncertain. V lost 0 bases and J 1 base, leaving 8 bases between the germline ends. Germline V gene lookup returns CDR1 SGHRS and CDR2 YFSETQ. The CDR3 runs 15 residues. CDR3 DNA sequence: TGCGCCAGCAGCTTGGGGGGTGACAGCAATCAGCCCCAGCATTTT. Residues: CASSLGGDSNQPQHF.

The chain uses TRBV28 and TRBJ2-7, with D hard to call. Germline assignment: CDR1 MDHEN and CDR2 SYDVKM. V shed 8 bases and J shed 5 bases, with 25 bases lying between them. CDR3 length: 16 amino acids. The CDR3 coding sequence is TGTGCCAGCCGAGGAGCAAGCCCGGTGGGTACCCACGAGCAGTACTTC. The encoded protein is CASRGASPVGTHEQYF.

Points on this clone: Additional DNA sequences in this sample encode the identical CDR3. J is TRBJ2-7 and V is TRBV28; 9 bases fit TRBD1. This CDR3 is 15 amino acids long. Looked up from germline, CDR1 is MDHEN and CDR2 is SYDVKM. The trim removed 2 bases at V and 3 bases at J, leaving 5 bases unmatched. The CDR3 protein is CASSLPGQGVYEQYF. In nucleotides, the CDR3 is TGTGCCAGCAGTTTACCGGGACAGGGTGTCTACGAGCAGTACTTC.

CDR3 nucleotides: TGTGCCAGTAGACGGACAGGGAACACCGGGGAGCTGTTTTTT. Translating gives CASRRTGNTGELFF. This chain joins TRBV19 and TRBJ2-2, with 7 positions matching TRBD1. V shed 6 bases, J shed 1 base, and the junction held 2 bases outside the gene matches. The germline V gene encodes CDR1 LNHDA and CDR2 SQIVND (reference sequence). CDR3 length: 14 residues.

The chain combines TRBV5-5 with TRBJ1-2; no firm D call. Trimming shortened V by 1 base and J by 1 base, and 8 bases separated the two germline ends. This CDR3 is built from 14 residues. Looked up from germline, CDR1 is SGHKS and CDR2 is YYEKEE (reference sequence). Here the CDR3 reads CASSLQQINYGYTF. For the CDR3, the DNA is TGTGCCAGCAGCTTGCAACAGATTAACTATGGCTACACCTTC.

This chain links TRBV6-5 with TRBJ1-1; D uncertain. This CDR3 is 13 amino acids long. V lost 8 bases, J lost 3 bases, and 13 bases lay in between. Germline CDR1 reads MNHEY; CDR2 reads SVGAGI. The CDR3 spells CASFANSYTEAFF. The CDR3 coding sequence is TGTGCCAGCTTCGCTAACAGCTACACTGAAGCTTTCTTT.

The J gene is TRBJ2-6, the V gene TRBV9, with TRBD1 matching 10 bases. J lost 3 bases, V lost 4 bases, and 13 bases had no gene match. There are 19 residues in the CDR3. Germline V CDR1 and CDR2: SGDLS, YYNGEE. In DNA, the CDR3 is TGTGCCAGCAGCCCTTCAACCGGGACAGGGGCTCATGGGGCCAACGTCCTGACTTTC. It is translated as CASSPSTGTGAHGANVLTF.

The CDR3 sequence: CASLAGSRVSNEQFF. Here the CDR3 DNA reads TGTGCCAGCCTAGCGGGAAGCCGGGTCAGCAATGAGCAGTTCTTC. The chain uses TRBV28 and TRBJ2-1, with 9 bases aligning to TRBD2. CDR3 size: 15 residues. V shed 8 bases and J 6 bases; nucleotides not matched to a gene: 11. The V gene's germline CDR1 is MDHEN and CDR2 SYDVKM.

The chain combines TRBV30 with TRBJ1-2, with D uncertain. V shed 0 bases and J shed 4 bases, with 9 bases lying between them. Germline V gene data show CDR1 as GTSNPN and CDR2 as SVGIG (reference sequence). The CDR3 covers 13 residues. CDR3 in DNA: TGTGCCTGGAGTGTAAACCTGGGCTATGGCTACACCTTC. Translating it yields CAWSVNLGYGYTF.

The chain carries TRBV5-8 and TRBJ1-2; 9 nucleotides line up with TRBD1. Per the germline V gene, CDR1 is SGHTS and CDR2 is YDEGEE. There are 15 residues in the CDR3. Trimming removed 3 bases from V and 4 bases from J; junction bases left unmatched: 7. The CDR3 is CASSSRTGVPYGYTF. In DNA, the CDR3 is TGTGCCAGCAGCTCTCGGACAGGGGTCCCCTATGGCTACACCTTC.

The chain joins TRBV27 to TRBJ1-2; D is unresolved. This CDR3 is 15 amino acids long. Looked up from germline, CDR1 is MNHEY and CDR2 is SMNVEV (reference sequence). V dropped 2 bases and J dropped 3 bases, with 13 bases sitting between them. In DNA, the CDR3 is TGTGCCAGCAGTTTAAACCCCCATCCAGACTATGGCTACACCTTC. Translated: CASSLNPHPDYGYTF.

V usage is TRBV28 and J usage is TRBJ2-7, with D unresolved. CDR1 and CDR2 (germline): MDHEN, SYDVKM. The CDR3 extends over 12 amino acids. V was shortened by 5 bases and J by 3 bases, with 8 bases between the two germline ends. CDR3 nucleotide sequence: TGTGCCAGCAGTGGCCCCGGCTACGAGCAGTACTTC. Its translation is CASSGPGYEQYF. Full variable domain (outside the CDR3, taken from reference TRBV28 and TRBJ2-7): DVKVTQSSRYLVKRTGEKVFLECVQDMDHENMFWYRQDPGLGLRLIYFSYDVKMKEKGDIPEGYSVSREKKERFSLILESASTNQTSMYLCASSGPGYEQYFGPGTRLTVT.

The rearrangement joins TRBV5-1 to TRBJ1-1; D gene uncertain. V was shortened by 0 bases and J by 10 bases, with 10 bases between the two germline ends. This CDR3 is 12 amino acids long. Germline lookup yields CDR1 SGHRS and CDR2 YFSETQ. CDR3 loop: CASSLAGEGAFF. The CDR3 DNA reads as TGCGCCAGCAGCTTGGCCGGGGAAGGAGCTTTCTTT.